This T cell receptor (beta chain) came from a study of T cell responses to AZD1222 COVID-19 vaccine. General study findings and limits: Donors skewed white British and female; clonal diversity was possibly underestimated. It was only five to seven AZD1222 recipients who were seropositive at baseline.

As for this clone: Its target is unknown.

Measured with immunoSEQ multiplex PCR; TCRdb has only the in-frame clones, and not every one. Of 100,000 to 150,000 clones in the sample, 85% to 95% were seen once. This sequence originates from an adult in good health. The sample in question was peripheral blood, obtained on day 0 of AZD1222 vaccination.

The CDR3: CASSSPRGVVNQPQHF. CDR3 coding DNA: TGTGCCAGCAGTAGCCCCAGGGGGGTCGTCAATCAGCCCCAGCATTTT. The V call is TRBV2, the J call TRBJ1-5; 7 nucleotides line up with TRBD1. Germline CDR1 reads SNHLY; CDR2 reads FYNNEI. Germline trimming cut 5 bases from V and 3 bases from J; bases unmatched to any gene: 10. The CDR3 extends over 16 amino acids.